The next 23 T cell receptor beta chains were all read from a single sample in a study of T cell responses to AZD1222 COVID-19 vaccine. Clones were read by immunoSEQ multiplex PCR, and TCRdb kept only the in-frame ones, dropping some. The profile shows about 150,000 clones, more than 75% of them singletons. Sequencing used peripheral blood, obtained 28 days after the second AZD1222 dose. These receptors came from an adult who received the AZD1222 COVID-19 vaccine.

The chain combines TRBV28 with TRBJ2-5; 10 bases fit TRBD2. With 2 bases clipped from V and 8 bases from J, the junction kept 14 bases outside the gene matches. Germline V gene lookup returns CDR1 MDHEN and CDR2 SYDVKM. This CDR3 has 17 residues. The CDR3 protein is CASSLRGSGRAVGTQYF. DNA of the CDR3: TGTGCCAGCAGTTTAAGGGGGAGCGGGAGGGCCGTTGGAACCCAGTACTTC.

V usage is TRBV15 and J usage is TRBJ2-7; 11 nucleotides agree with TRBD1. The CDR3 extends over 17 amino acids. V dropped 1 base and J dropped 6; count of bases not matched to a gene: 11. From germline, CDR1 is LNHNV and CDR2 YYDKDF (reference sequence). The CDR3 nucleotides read TGTGCCACCAGCAGAGGAGGGACAGGGGGTTTTGTCGGCGAGCAGTACTTC. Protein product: CATSRGGTGGFVGEQYF.

CDR3 DNA: TGCGCCAGCAGCCACGCCCTTGGGACATCAAATGGCTACACCTTC. Encoded protein: CASSHALGTSNGYTF. This chain joins TRBV4-3 and TRBJ1-2; D possibly corresponds to TRBD1 (6 bases). Trimming took off 3 bases at V and 6 bases at J, with 17 bases between the two ends. Germline values: CDR1 LGHNA, CDR2 YSLEER. The CDR3 sequence is 15 residues long.

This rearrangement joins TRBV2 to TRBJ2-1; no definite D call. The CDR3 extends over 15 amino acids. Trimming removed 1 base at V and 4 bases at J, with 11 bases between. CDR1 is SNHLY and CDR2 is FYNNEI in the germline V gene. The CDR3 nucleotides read TGTGCCAGCAGTGAAGTTAGGACGAATTACAATGAGCAGTTCTTC. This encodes CASSEVRTNYNEQFF.

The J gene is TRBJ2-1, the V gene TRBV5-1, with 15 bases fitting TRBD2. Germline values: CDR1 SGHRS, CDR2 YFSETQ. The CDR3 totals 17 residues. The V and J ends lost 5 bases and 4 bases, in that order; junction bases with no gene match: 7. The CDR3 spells CASRGLAGGRGYNEQFF. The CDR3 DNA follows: TGCGCCAGCAGGGGACTAGCGGGAGGCCGCGGGTACAATGAGCAGTTCTTC.

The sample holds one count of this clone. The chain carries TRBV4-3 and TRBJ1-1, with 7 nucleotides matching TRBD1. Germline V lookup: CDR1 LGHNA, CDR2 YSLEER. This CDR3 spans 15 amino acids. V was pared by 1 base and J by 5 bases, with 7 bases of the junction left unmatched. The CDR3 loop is CASSQGGRGETEAFF. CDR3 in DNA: TGCGCCAGCAGCCAAGGGGGCAGGGGGGAAACTGAAGCTTTCTTT.

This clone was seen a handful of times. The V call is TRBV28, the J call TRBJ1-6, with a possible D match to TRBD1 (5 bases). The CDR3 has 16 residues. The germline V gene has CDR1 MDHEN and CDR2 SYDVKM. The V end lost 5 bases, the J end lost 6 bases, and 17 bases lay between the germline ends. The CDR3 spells CASSPPGGGFNSPLHF. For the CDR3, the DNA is TGTGCCAGCAGTCCACCTGGGGGAGGGTTTAATTCACCCCTCCACTTT.

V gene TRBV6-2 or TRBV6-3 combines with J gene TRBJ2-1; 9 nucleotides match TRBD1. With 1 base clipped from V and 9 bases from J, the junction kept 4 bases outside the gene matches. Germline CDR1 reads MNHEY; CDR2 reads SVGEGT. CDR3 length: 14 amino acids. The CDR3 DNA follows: TGTGCCAGCAGTTACTTACAGGGGGCGGGTGAGCAGTTCTTC. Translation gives CASSYLQGAGEQFF.

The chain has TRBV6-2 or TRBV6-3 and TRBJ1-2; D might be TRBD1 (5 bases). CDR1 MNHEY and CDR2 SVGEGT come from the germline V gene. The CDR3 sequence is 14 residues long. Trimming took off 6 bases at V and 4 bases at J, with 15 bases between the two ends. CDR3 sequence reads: CASSPRDPGYGYTF. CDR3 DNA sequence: TGTGCCAGCAGCCCCAGGGACCCCGGCTATGGCTACACCTTC.

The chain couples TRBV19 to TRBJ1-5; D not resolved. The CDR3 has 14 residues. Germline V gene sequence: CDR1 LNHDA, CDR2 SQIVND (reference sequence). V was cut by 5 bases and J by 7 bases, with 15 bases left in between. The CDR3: CASSSSREGQPQHF. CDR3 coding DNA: TGTGCCAGTAGTTCCTCGCGGGAGGGACAGCCCCAGCATTTT. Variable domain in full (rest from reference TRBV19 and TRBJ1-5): DGGITQSPKYLFRKEGQNVTLSCEQNLNHDAMYWYRQDPGQGLRLIYYSQIVNDFQKGDIAEGYSVSREKKESFPLTVTSAQKNPTAFYLCASSSSREGQPQHFGDGTRLSIL.

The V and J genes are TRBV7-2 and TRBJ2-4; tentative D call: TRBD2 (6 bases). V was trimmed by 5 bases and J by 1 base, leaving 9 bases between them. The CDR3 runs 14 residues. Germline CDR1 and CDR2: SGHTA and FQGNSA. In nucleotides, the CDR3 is TGTGCCAGCAGCGTGGAGGGGGCCAAAAACATTCAGTACTTC. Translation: CASSVEGAKNIQYF.

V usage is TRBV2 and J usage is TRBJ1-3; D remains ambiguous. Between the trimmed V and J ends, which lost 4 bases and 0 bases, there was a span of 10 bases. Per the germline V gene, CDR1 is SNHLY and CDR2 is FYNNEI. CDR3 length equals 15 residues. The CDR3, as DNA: TGTGCCAGCAGTGTACAGACATACTCTGGAAACACCATATATTTT. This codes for CASSVQTYSGNTIYF. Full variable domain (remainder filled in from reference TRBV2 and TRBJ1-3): EPEVTQTPSHQVTQMGQEVILRCVPISNHLYFYWYRQILGQKVEFLVSFYNNEISEKSEIFDDQFSVERPDGSNFTLKIRSTKLEDSAMYFCASSVQTYSGNTIYFGEGSWLTVV.

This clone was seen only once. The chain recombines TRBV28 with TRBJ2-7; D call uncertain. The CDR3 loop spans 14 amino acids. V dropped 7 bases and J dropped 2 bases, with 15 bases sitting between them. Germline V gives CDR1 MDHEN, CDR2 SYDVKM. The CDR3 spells CASTAVGDAYEQYF. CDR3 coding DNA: TGTGCCAGCACCGCTGTTGGGGATGCCTACGAGCAGTACTTC.

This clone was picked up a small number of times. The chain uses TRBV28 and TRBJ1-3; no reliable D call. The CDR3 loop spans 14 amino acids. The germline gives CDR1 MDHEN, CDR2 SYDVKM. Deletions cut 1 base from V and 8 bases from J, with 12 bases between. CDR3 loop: CASSLSAGYHTIYF. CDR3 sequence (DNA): TGTGCCAGCAGTTTATCAGCGGGGTATCACACCATATATTTT.

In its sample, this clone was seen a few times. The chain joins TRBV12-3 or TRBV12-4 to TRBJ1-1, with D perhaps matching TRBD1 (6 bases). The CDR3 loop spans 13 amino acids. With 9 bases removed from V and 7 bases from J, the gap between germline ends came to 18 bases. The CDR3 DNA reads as TGTGCCAGTCGAGGCAGGGGCAGGGGTGAAGCTTTCTTT. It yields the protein CASRGRGRGEAFF.

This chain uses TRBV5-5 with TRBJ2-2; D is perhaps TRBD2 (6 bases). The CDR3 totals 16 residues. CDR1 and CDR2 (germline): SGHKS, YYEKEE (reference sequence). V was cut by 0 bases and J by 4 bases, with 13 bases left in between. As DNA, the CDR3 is TGTGCCAGCAGCTTGGTTGGGGGAGCGGGCACCGGGGAGCTGTTTTTT. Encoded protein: CASSLVGGAGTGELFF.

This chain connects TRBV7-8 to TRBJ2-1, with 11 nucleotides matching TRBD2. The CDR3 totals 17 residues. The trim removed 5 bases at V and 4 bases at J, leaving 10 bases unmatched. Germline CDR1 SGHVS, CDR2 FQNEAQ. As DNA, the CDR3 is TGTGCCAGCAGCCTCCGGGAGACTAGCGGGATGTACAATGAGCAGTTCTTC. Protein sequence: CASSLRETSGMYNEQFF.

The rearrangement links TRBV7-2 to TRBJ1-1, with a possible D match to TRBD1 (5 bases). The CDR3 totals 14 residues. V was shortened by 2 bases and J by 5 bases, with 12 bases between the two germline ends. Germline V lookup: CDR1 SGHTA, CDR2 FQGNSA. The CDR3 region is CASSLLGVETEAFF. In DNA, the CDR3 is TGTGCCAGCAGCTTACTGGGGGTGGAAACTGAAGCTTTCTTT.

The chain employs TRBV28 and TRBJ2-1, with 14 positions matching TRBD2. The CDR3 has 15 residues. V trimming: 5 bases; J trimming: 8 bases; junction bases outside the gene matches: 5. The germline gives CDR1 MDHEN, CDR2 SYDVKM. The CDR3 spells CASSPTSGREDEQFF. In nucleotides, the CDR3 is TGTGCCAGCAGTCCGACTAGCGGGAGGGAAGATGAGCAGTTCTTC.

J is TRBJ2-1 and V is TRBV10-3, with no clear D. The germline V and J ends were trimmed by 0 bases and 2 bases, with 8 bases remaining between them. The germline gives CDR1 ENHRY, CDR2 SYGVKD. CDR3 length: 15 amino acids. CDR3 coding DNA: TGTGCCATCAGTGAGTCTGGCTTAGCCTACAATGAGCAGTTCTTC. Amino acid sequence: CAISESGLAYNEQFF.

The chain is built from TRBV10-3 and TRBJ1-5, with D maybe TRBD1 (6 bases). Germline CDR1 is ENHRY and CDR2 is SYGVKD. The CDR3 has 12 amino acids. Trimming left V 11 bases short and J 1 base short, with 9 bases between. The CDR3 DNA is TGTGCCGGGGGGGCCAGCAATCAGCCCCAGCATTTT. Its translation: CAGGASNQPQHF.

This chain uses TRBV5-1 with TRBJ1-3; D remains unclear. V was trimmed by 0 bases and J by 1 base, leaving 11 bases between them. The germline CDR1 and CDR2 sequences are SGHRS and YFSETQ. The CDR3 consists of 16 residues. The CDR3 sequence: CASSLAQSTSGNTIYF. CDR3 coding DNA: TGCGCCAGCAGCTTGGCTCAGTCTACTTCTGGAAACACCATATATTTT.

The CDR3 DNA reads as TGCGCCAGCAGCTTGGGACAGGGGGCAGGTGGCTACACCTTC. Translation: CASSLGQGAGGYTF. The V call is TRBV5-1, the J call TRBJ1-2, with 10 positions matching TRBD1. The junction had 3 bases not matched to a gene; V was cut back by 0 bases and J by 7 bases. The CDR3 is 14 residues long. Germline V lookup: CDR1 SGHRS, CDR2 YFSETQ.